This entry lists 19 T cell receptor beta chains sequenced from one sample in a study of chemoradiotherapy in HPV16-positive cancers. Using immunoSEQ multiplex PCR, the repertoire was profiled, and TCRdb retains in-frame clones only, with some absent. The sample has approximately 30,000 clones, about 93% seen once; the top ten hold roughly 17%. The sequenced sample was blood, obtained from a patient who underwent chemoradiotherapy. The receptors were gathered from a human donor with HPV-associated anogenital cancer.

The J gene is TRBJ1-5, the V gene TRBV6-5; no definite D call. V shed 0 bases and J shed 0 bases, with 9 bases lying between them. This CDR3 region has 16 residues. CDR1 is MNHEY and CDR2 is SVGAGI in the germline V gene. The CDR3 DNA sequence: TGTGCCAGCAGTTACTCCCAGCCTTATAGCAATCAGCCCCAGCATTTT. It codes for CASSYSQPYSNQPQHF.

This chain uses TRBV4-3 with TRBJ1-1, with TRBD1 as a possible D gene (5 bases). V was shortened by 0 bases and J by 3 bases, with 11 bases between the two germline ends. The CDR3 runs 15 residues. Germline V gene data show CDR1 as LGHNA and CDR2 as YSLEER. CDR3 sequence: CASSQDWETDTEAFF. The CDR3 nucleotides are TGCGCCAGCAGCCAAGATTGGGAGACAGACACTGAAGCTTTCTTT.

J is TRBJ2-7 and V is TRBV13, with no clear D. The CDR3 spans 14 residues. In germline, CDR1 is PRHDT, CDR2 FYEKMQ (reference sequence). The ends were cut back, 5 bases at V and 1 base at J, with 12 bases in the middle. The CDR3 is CASSPRPRSYEQYF. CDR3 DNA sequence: TGTGCCAGCAGCCCCCGACCACGATCCTACGAGCAGTACTTC.

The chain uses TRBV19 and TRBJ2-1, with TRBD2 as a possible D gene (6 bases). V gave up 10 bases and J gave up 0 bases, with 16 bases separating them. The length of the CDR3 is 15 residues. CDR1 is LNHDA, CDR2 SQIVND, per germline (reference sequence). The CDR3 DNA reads TGTGCCACGGGGGAGCTCCGGAGCTCCTACAATGAGCAGTTCTTC. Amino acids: CATGELRSSYNEQFF.

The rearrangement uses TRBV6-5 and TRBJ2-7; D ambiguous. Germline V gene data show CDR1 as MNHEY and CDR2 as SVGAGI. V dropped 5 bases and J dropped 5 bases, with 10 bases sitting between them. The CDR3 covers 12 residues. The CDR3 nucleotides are TGTGCCAGCAGTCCACGGAAGCACGAGCAGTACTTC. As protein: CASSPRKHEQYF.

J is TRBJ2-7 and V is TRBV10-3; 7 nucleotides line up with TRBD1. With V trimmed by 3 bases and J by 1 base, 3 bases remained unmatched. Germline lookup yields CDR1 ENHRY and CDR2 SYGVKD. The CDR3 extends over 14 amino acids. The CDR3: CAISDRDSSYEQYF. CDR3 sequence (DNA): TGTGCCATCAGTGACCGGGACAGTTCCTACGAGCAGTACTTC.

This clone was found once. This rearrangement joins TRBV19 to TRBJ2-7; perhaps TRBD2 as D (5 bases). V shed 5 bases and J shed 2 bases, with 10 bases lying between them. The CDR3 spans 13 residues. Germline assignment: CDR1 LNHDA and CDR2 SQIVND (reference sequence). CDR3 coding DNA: TGTGCCAGTAGTCCTCGGGGTCCCTACGAGCAGTACTTC. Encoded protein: CASSPRGPYEQYF.

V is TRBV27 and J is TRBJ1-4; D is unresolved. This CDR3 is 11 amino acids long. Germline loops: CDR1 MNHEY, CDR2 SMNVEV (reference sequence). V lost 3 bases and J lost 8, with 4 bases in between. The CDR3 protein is CASSFGEKLFF. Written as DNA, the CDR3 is TGTGCCAGCAGTTTTGGAGAAAAACTGTTTTTT.

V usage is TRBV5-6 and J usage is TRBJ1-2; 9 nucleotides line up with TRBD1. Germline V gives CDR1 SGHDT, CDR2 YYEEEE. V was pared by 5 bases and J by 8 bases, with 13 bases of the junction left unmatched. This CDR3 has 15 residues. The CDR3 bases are TGTGCCAGCAGTGAAGGGGGACAGGGTATACTCGGCTACACCTTC. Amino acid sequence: CASSEGGQGILGYTF.

For the CDR3, the DNA is TGCAGTGCCCCGAAGGGGCCGCAGTATTTT. Its protein is CSAPKGPQYF. The rearrangement links TRBV20-1 to TRBJ2-3, with D perhaps TRBD1 (5 bases). The CDR3 is 10 amino acids. V lost 6 bases, J lost 10 bases, and 11 bases lay in between. The V gene's germline CDR1 is DFQATT and CDR2 SNEGSKA (reference sequence).

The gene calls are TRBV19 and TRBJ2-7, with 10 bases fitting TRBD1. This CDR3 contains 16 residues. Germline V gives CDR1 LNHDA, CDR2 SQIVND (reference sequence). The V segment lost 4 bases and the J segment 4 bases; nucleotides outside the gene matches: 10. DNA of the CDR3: TGTGCCAGTAGTACTATGGGTGGGACAGGGGATTACGAGCAGTACTTC. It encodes CASSTMGGTGDYEQYF.

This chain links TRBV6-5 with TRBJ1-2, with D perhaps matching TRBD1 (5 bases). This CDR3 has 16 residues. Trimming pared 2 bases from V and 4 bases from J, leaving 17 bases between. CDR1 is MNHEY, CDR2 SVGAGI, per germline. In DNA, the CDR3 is TGTGCCAGCAGTTACGGCGGCTCAGGGCAGTCCTATGGCTACACCTTC. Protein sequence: CASSYGGSGQSYGYTF.

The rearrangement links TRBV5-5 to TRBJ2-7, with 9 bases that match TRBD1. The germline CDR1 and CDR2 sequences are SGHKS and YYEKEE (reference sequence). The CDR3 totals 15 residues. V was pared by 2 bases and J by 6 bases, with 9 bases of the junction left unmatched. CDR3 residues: CASSLLQGARVEQYF. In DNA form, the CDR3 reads TGTGCCAGCAGCTTACTACAGGGGGCTCGGGTCGAGCAGTACTTC.

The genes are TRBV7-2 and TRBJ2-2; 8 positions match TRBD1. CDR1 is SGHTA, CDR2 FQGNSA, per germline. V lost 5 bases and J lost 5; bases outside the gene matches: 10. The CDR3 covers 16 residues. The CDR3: CASSPQGAAGTGELFF. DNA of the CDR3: TGTGCCAGCAGCCCGCAGGGGGCGGCAGGGACCGGGGAGCTGTTTTTT. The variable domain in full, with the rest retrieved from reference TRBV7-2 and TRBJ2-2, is GAGVSQSPSNKVTEKGKDVELRCDPISGHTALYWYRQSLGQGLEFLIYFQGNSAPDKSGLPSDRFSAERTGGSVSTLTIQRTQQEDSAVYLCASSPQGAAGTGELFFGEGSRLTVL.

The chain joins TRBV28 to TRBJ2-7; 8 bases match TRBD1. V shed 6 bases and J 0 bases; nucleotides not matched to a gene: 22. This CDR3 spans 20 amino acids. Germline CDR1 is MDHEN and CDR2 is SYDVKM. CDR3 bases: TGTGCCAGCAGCCTAAGAGCCAGGGGGCGCAGCCCCCTCAACTCCTACGAGCAGTACTTC. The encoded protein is CASSLRARGRSPLNSYEQYF.

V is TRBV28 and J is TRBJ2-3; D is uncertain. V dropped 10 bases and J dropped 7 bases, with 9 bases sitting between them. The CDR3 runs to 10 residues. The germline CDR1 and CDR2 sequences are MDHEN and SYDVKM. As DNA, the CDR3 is TGTGCCATCGGTCCGAATACGCAGTATTTT. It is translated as CAIGPNTQYF.

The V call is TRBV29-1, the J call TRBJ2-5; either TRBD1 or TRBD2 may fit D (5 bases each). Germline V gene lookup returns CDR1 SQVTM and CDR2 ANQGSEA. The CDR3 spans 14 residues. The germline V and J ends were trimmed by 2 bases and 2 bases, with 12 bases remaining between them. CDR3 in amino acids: CSVEFSGQQETQYF. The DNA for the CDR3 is TGCAGCGTTGAATTTTCGGGGCAGCAAGAGACCCAGTACTTC.

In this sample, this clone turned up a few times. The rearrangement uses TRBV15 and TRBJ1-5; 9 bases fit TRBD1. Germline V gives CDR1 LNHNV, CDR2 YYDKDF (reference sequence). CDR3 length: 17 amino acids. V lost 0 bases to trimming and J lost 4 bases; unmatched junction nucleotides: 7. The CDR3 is CATSRDHPGTGNQPQHF. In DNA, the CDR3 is TGTGCCACCAGCAGAGATCATCCTGGGACAGGGAATCAGCCCCAGCATTTT.

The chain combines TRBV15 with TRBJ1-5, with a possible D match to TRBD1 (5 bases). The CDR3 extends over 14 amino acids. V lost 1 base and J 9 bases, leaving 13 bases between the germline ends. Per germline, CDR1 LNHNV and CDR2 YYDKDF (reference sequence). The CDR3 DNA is TGTGCCACCAGCAGAGGAGGGGCGAGTTCGCCCCAGCATTTT. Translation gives CATSRGGASSPQHF.